This TCR beta chain was obtained from a study of blood T cell repertoires in COVID-19. At the level of the study: The study drew acute and convalescent COVID-19 samples from the United States, Italy and Spain. T cells, B-cell-depleted T cells, or PBMCs supplied cDNA or gDNA.

The CDR3 covers 13 residues. The germline gives CDR1 LNHDA, CDR2 SQIVND (reference sequence). The ends were cut back, 6 bases at V and 6 bases at J, with 15 bases in the middle. Original processing methods: Amplification of reference gene primers was used by the study to estimate nucleated cell counts. Only in-frame clones appear in the TCRdb table, and some are missing; sequencing was by immunoSEQ multiplex PCR. D and trimming come from the DNA, and the V and J calls and clone size come from that table. The repertoire holds 200,000 to 300,000 clones, 70% to 90% seen once, with about 0.65% in the top ten.

V gene TRBV19 combines with J gene TRBJ2-7, with D tentatively TRBD1 (6 bases). This receptor was obtained from a human donor in a cohort sampled during active COVID-19. Sequencing was performed on peripheral blood. The CDR3 loop is CASRRGTSAEQYF. CDR3 DNA: TGTGCCAGTAGGAGGGGGACATCCGCCGAGCAGTACTTC.